This TCR beta chain originates from a study of cytomegalovirus exposure and HLA in healthy donors. V shed 2 bases and J shed 8 bases, with 13 bases lying between them. The length of the CDR3 is 15 residues. CDR1 MNHEY and CDR2 SVGAGI come from the germline V gene. 60 Vbeta and 13 Jbeta primers were used in PCR. The assay was immunoSEQ multiplex PCR, and TCRdb's table has in-frame clones only and misses some. The table lists about 230,000 clones, roughly 84% of them singletons, with 0.24% in the top ten. Material: PBMCs. This TCR was sampled from a girl aged 2 to 10 in good health and CMV-seronegative. The rearrangement uses TRBV6-5 and TRBJ1-6, with D perhaps matching TRBD1 (5 bases). As DNA, the CDR3 is TGTGCCAGCAGTTACGTCGGAGGGGCTGATTCACCCCTCCACTTT. The encoded protein is CASSYVGGADSPLHF.